This T cell receptor (beta chain) was identified during a study of breast tumors, draining lymph nodes, adjacent tissues. Whole-study results and caveats: Luminal-like breast cancer showed significantly greater tumor-nontumor repertoire similarity than basal-like breast cancer did. That most tumor T cells come from lymph nodes remained unproven. Data fit most tumor T cells coming from lymph node, expanding in tumor. Tumor repertoires ranked between lymph nodes and nontumor tissue in diversity, with V and J gene preferences.

The CDR3 runs 12 residues. Germline V gives CDR1 SNHLY, CDR2 FYNNEI. Trimming pared 8 bases from V and 6 bases from J, leaving 13 bases between. Each CDR3 protein is one row after TCRdb ran MiXCR on the multiplex PCR reads. The sample shows under 35,000 distinct CDR3 sequences, 60% to 70% of them seen only once. Note on this clonotype: Its antigen is unidentified.

The sequence came from a female donor with breast cancer. Some clones in this sample may be carry-over from other donors' samples. The chain recombines TRBV2 with TRBJ1-2; unclear D gene. The source material was breast tumor tissue. CDR3 sequence: CASVSVGHGYTF. CDR3 bases: TGTGCCAGCGTGTCAGTTGGTCATGGCTACACCTTC.